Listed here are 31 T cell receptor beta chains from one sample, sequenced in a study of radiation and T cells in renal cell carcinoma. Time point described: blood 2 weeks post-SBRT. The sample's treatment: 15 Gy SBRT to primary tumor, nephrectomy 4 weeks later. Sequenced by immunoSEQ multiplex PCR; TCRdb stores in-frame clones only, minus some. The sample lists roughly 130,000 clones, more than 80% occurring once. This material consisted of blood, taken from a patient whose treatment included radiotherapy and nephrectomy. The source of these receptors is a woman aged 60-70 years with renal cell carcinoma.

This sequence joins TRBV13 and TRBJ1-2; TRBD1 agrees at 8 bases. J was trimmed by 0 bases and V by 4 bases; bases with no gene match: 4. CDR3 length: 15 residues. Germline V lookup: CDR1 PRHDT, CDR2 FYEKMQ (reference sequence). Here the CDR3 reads CASSSGQGANYGYTF. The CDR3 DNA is TGTGCCAGCAGCTCCGGACAGGGAGCTAACTATGGCTACACCTTC.

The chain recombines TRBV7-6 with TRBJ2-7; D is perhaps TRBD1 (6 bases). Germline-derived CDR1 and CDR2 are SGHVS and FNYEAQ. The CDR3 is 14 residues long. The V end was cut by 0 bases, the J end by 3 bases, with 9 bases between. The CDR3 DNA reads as TGTGCCAGCAGCTTAGCGCCAGGGGACTACGAGCAGTACTTC. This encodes CASSLAPGDYEQYF. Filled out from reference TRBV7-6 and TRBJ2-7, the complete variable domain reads GAGVSQSPRYKVTKRGQDVALRCDPISGHVSLYWYRQALGQGPEFLTYFNYEAQQDKSGLPNDRFSAERPEGSISTLTIQRTEQRDSAMYRCASSLAPGDYEQYFGPGTRLTVT.

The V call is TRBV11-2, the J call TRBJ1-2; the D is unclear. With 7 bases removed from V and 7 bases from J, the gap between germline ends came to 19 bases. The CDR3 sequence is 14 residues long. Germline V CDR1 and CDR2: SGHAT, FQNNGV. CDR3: CASTPAGRGGGYTF. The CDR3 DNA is TGTGCCAGCACCCCCGCGGGTAGAGGTGGTGGCTACACCTTC.

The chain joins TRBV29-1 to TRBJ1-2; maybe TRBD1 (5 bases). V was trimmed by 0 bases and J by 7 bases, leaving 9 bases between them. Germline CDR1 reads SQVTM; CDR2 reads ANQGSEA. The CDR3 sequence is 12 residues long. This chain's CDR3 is CSVEDRVAGYTF. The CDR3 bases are TGCAGCGTTGAAGACAGGGTGGCTGGCTACACCTTC.

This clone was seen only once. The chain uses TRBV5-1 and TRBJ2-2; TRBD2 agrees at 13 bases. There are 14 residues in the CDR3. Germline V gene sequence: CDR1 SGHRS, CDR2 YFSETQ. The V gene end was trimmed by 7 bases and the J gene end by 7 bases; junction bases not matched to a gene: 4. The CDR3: CASRLAGGDGELFF. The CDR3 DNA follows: TGCGCCAGCCGACTAGCGGGGGGTGACGGGGAGCTGTTTTTT.

The CDR3 coding sequence is TGTGCCAGCAGTTCTCTTAGCGTGCTCTACCAAGAGACCCAGTACTTC. Its translation is CASSSLSVLYQETQYF. The chain couples TRBV27 to TRBJ2-5, with a possible D match to TRBD2 (5 bases). The CDR3 loop spans 16 amino acids. Germline-derived CDR1 and CDR2 are MNHEY and SMNVEV (reference sequence). Trimming removed 4 bases at V and 0 bases at J, with 15 bases between.

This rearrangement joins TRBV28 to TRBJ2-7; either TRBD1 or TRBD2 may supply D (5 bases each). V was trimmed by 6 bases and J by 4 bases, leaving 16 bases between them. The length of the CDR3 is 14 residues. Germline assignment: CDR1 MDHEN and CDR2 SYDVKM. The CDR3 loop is CASSHLWGWYEQYF. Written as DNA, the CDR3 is TGTGCCAGCAGCCACCTGTGGGGGTGGTACGAGCAGTACTTC.

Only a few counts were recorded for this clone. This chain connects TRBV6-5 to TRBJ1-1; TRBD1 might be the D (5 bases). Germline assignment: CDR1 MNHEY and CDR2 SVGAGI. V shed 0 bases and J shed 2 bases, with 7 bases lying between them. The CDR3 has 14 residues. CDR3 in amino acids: CASSYSGVNTEAFF. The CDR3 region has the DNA TGTGCCAGCAGTTACTCAGGGGTAAACACTGAAGCTTTCTTT.

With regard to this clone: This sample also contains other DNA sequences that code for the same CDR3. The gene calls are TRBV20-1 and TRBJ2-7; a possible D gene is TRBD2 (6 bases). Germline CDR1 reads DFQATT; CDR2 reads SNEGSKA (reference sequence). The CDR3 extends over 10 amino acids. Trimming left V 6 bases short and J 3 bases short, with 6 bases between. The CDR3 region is CSAGGYEQYF. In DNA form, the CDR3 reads TGCAGTGCGGGGGGCTACGAGCAGTACTTC.

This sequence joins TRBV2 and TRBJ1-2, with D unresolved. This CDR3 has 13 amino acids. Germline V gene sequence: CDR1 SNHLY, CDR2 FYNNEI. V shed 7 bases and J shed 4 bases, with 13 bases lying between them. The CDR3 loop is CASTAPPFYGYTF. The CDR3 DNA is TGTGCCAGCACGGCCCCTCCTTTCTATGGCTACACCTTC.

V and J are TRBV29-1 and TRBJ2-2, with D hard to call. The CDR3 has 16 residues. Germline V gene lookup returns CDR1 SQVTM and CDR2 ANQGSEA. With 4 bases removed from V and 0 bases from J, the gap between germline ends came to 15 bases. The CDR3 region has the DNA TGCAGCGTTGGGTGGCAGTCCCACGCGAACACCGGGGAGCTGTTTTTT. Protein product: CSVGWQSHANTGELFF.

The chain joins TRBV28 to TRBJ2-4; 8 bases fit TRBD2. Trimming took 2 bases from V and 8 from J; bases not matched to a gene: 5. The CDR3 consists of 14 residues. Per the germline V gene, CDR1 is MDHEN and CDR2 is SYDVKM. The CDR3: CASSLGTSRDIQYF. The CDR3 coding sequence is TGTGCCAGCAGTTTAGGGACTAGTCGTGACATTCAGTACTTC.

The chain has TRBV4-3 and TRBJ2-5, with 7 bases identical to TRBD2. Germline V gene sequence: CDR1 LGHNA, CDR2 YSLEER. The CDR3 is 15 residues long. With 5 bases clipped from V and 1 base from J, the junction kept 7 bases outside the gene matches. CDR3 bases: TGCGCCAGCAGCAGGACGGGAGGCTCCCAAGAGACCCAGTACTTC. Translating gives CASSRTGGSQETQYF.

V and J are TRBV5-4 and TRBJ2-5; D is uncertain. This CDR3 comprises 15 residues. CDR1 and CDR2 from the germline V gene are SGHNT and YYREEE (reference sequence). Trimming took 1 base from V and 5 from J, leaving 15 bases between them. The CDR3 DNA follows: TGTGCCAGCAGCTTGTGGACGGTGGTACCGGAGACCCAGTACTTC. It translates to CASSLWTVVPETQYF.

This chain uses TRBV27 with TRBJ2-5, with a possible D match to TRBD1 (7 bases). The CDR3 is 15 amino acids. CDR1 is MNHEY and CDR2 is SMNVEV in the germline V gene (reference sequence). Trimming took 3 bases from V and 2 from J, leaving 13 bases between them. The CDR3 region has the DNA TGTGCCAGCAGTTTTAGCAGGGGGAGGCAAGAGACCCAGTACTTC. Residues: CASSFSRGRQETQYF.

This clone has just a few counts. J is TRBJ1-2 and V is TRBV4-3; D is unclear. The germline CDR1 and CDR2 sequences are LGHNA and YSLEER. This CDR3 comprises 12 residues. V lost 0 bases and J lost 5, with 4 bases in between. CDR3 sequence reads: CASSQDQYGYTF. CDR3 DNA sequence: TGCGCCAGCAGCCAAGACCAGTATGGCTACACCTTC.

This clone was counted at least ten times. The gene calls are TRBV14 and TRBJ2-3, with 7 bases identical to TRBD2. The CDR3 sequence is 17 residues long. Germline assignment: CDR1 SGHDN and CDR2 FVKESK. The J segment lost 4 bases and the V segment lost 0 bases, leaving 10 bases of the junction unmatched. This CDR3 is CASSQEYAGDGADTQYF. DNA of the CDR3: TGTGCCAGCAGCCAAGAGTACGCGGGGGATGGCGCAGATACGCAGTATTTT.

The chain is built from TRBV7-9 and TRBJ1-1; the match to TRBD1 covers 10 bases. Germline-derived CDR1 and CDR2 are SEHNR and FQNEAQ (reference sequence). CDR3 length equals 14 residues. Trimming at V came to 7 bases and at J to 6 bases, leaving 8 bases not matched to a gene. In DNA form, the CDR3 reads TGTGCCAGCACCCGGACAGGGGGAAGTGCTGAAGCTTTCTTT. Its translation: CASTRTGGSAEAFF. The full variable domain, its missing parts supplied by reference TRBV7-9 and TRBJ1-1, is DTGVSQNPRHKITKRGQNVTFRCDPISEHNRLYWYRQTLGQGPEFLTYFQNEAQLEKSRLLSDRFSAERPKGSFSTLEIQRTEQGDSAMYLCASTRTGGSAEAFFGQGTRLTVV.

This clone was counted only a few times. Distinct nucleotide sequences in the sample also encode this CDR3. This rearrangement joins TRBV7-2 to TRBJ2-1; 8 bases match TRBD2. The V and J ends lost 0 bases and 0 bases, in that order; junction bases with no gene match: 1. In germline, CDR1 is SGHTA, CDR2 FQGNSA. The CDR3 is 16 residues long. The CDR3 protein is CASSLAAGGSYNEQFF. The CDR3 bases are TGTGCCAGCAGCTTAGCCGCGGGGGGCTCCTACAATGAGCAGTTCTTC.

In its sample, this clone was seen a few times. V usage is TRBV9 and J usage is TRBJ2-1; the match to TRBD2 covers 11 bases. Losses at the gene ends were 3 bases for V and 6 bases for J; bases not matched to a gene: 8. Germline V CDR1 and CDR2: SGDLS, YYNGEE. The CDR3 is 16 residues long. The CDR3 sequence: CASSGPLAGGSNEQFF. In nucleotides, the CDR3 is TGTGCCAGCAGCGGGCCCCTAGCGGGAGGTTCCAATGAGCAGTTCTTC.

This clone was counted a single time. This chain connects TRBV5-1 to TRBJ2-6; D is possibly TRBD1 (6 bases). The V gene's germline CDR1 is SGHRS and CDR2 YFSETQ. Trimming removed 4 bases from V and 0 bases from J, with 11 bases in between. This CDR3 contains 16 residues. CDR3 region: CASSPRDTSGANVLTF. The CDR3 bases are TGCGCCAGCAGCCCTAGGGACACCTCTGGGGCCAACGTCCTGACTTTC. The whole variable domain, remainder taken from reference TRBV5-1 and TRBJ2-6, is KAGVTQTPRYLIKTRGQQVTLSCSPISGHRSVSWYQQTPGQGLQFLFEYFSETQRNKGNFPGRFSGRQFSNSRSEMNVSTLELGDSALYLCASSPRDTSGANVLTFGAGSRLTVL.

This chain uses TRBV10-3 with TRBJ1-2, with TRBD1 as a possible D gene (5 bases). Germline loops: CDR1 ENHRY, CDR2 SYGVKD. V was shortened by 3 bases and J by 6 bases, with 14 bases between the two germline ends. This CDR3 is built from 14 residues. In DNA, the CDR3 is TGTGCCATCAGTGAACCTAGAGGGGAAAATGGCTACACCTTC. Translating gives CAISEPRGENGYTF.

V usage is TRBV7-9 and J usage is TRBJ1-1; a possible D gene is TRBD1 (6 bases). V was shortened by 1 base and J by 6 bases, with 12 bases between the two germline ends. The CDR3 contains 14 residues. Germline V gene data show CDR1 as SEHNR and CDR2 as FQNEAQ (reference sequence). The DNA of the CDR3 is TGTGCCAGCAGCTTAGTCGGGGGCACGCCTGAAGCTTTCTTT. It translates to CASSLVGGTPEAFF.

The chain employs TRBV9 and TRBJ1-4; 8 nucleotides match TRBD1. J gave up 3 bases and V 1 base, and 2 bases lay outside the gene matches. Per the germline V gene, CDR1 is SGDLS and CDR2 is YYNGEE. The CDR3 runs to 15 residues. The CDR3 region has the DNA TGTGCCAGCAGCGTACAGGGGGCGCCTAATGAAAAACTGTTTTTT. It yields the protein CASSVQGAPNEKLFF.

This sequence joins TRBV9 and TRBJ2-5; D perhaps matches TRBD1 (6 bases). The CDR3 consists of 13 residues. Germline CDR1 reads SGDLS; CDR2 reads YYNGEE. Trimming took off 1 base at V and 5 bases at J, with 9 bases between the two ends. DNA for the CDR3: TGTGCCAGCAGCGTAAGAGGGGGTGAGACCCAGTACTTC. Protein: CASSVRGGETQYF.

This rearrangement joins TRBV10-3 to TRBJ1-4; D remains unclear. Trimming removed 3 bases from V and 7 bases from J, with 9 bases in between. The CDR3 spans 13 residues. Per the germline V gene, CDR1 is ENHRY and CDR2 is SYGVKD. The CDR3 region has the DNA TGTGCCATCAGTGAACTAGTAGGTGAAAAACTGTTTTTT. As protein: CAISELVGEKLFF.

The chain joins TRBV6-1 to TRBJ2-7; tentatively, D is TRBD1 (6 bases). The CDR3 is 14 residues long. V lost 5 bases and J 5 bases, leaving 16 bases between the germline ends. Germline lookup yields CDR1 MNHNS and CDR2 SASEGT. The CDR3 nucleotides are TGTGCCAGCAGTCACACCCAGGGACAACACGAGCAGTACTTC. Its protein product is CASSHTQGQHEQYF.

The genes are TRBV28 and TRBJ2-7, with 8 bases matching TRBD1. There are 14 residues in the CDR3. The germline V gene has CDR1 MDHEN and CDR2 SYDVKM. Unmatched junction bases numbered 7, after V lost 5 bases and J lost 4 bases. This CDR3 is CASSRTGREYEQYF. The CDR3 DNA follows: TGTGCCAGCAGTCGGACAGGGCGCGAGTACGAGCAGTACTTC.

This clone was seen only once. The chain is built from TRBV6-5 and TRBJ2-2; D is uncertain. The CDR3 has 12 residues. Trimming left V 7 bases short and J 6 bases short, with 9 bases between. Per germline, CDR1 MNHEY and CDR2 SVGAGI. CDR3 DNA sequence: TGTGCCAGCACCGGATTAGCCGGGGAGCTGTTTTTT. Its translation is CASTGLAGELFF.

In nucleotides, the CDR3 is TGTGCCAGCAGCCTAAGAGCAGCGAGGGACACCGGGGAGCTGTTTTTT. Residues: CASSLRAARDTGELFF. This chain uses TRBV7-2 with TRBJ2-2; TRBD2 might be the D (5 bases). V lost 5 bases, J lost 3 bases, and 16 bases lay in between. Per the germline V gene, CDR1 is SGHTA and CDR2 is FQGNSA. This CDR3 is built from 16 residues. Together with reference TRBV7-2 and TRBJ2-2, the CDR3 gives the full variable domain: GAGVSQSPSNKVTEKGKDVELRCDPISGHTALYWYRQSLGQGLEFLIYFQGNSAPDKSGLPSDRFSAERTGGSVSTLTIQRTQQEDSAVYLCASSLRAARDTGELFFGEGSRLTVL.

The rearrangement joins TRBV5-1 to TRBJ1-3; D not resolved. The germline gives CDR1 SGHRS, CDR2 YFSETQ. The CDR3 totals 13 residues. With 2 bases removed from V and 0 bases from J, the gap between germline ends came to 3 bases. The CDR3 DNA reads TGCGCCAGCAGCTTTGACTCTGGAAACACCATATATTTT. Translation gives CASSFDSGNTIYF. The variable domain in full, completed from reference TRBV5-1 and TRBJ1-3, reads KAGVTQTPRYLIKTRGQQVTLSCSPISGHRSVSWYQQTPGQGLQFLFEYFSETQRNKGNFPGRFSGRQFSNSRSEMNVSTLELGDSALYLCASSFDSGNTIYFGEGSWLTVV.